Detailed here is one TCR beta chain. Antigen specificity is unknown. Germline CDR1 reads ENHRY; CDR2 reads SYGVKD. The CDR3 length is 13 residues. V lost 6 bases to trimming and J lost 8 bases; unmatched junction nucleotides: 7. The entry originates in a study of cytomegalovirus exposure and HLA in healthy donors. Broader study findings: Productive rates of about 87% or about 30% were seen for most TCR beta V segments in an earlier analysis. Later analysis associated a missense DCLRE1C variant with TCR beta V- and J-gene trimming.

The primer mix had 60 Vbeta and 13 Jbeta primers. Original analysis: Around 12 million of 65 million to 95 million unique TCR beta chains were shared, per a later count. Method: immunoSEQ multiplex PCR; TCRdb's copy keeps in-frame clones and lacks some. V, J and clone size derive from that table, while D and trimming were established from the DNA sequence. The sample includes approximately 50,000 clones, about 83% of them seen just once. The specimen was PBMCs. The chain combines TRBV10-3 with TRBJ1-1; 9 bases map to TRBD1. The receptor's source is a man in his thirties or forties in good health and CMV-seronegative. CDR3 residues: CAIRTPGQGEAFF. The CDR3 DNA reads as TGTGCCATCAGGACGCCGGGACAGGGCGAAGCTTTCTTT.